What follows describes a single TCR beta chain. Its antigen is not known. The V end was cut by 0 bases, the J end by 2 bases, with 5 bases between. CDR1 is KGHSH and CDR2 is LQKENI in the germline V gene. The CDR3 is 14 residues long. This record belongs to a study of cytomegalovirus exposure and HLA in healthy donors. Study at large: Assignment to the Caucasian-associated ancestry cluster applied to 75% to 85% of the roughly 400 genotyped donors. General study findings and limits: As a later analysis showed, several of the most significant clusters appeared to be linked to common viral pathogens.

Amplification used 60 Vbeta primers and 13 Jbeta primers. Per the original data handling: The count from a later analysis was about 80 million unique TCR beta chains, approximately 9.9 million of them shared. The data were produced by immunoSEQ multiplex PCR, yet TCRdb's version contains in-frame clones alone and is incomplete. V and J calls plus clone size are reproduced from that table; the DNA served to infer D and trimming. Of about 92,000 clones listed, roughly 80% are singletons. The clonotype originates from a middle-aged man in good health and CMV-seropositive. The sequenced sample consisted of PBMCs. The V gene is TRBV18, the J gene TRBJ1-5; D not certain. This CDR3 reads CASSPPGGNQPQHF. CDR3 DNA: TGTGCCAGCTCACCACCGGGAGGCAATCAGCCCCAGCATTTT.